This T cell receptor beta chain appears in the sequencing data of a study of T cells after yellow fever vaccination (dated by TCRdb to the late 2010s). About the full investigation: Libraries from fractions with low cell numbers were prepared with the SMART-Seq v4 Ultra Low Input RNA kit. Bulk TCR alpha and beta repertoires were sequenced longitudinally to track T-cell clones before and after primary and booster YFV17D yellow fever vaccination. The cohort comprised two healthy male donors, one aged 18 to 30 and one aged 30 to 40 years. Blood was collected at multiple timepoints before and after primary and secondary immunization, and bulk PBMC replicates and cell subsets were isolated.

TCR cDNA was made using 5'RACE template switching, a step that added a universal primer site and unique molecular identifiers. cDNA synthesis was primed from both the TCR alpha and TCR beta constant segments. Library amplification involved two PCR steps, and the second step added sample barcodes and sequencing adapters. Sequencing of libraries was done on Illumina HiSeq 2500 (2x100 bp) or NovaSeq (2x150 bp). The published analysis was carried out like this. MIGEC was used to demultiplex reads and collapse the reads into UMI consensus sequences, and MiXCR was used for V(D)J alignment. Vaccine-responding clonotypes were defined with edgeR using replicate PBMC samples, requiring FDR below 0.01 and a log2 fold change above 5 up to day 15. Each bulk clonotype was labeled CD4 or CD8 based on which sequenced repertoire, CD4 or CD8, contained the clonotype at higher abundance. Using fastp at Q25 and MiXCR, TCRdb reprocessed the public reads and kept productive beta chains. Identical CDR3 protein sequences are pooled into one entry, listed with their most common genes and DNA. Clone size and V and J calls follow TCRdb, not the original study. The table for this sample lists 500,000 to 650,000 distinct CDR3 sequences; 9% to 15% of them were counted only once. About 15% of the sample lies in the top ten.

This clonotype was seen only a few times. Its antigen target is currently unknown. Per-base qualities were not stored, and no clone one base away is much larger. Study-level results and caveats: Most clones expanded after primary vaccination were re-detected after the booster (almost 98% of CD4 and around nine tenths of CD8), suggesting broad memory maintenance. Because only a couple of donors were included in the study, the extent to which the findings can be generalized is limited. The secondary T-cell response was weaker than the primary response but faster, peaking on day 5 instead of day 15. A small share of clonotypes occurred in both CD4 and CD8 compartments, likely arising from convergent recombination. Because abundant contaminating clonotypes from the bulk population could be contained in FACS-sorted repertoires, computational filtering was required.

This sample's treatment or condition label indicates: live attenuated yellow fever vaccine strain. Two biological replicates of bulk PBMCs were collected at each blood-draw timepoint. A standard Ficoll-Paque protocol was used to isolate PBMCs from peripheral blood. TriZol was used to extract RNA from bulk PBMCs, CD4 and CD8 fractions, and dextramer-positive and dextramer-negative fractions. The CDR3 runs 14 residues from the cysteine to the phenylalanine. Just CDR3 DNA is preserved here, 42 bases in frame from base 1. CDR1 is given as DFQATT and CDR2 as SNEGSKA, both from the germline V gene (reference sequence). Unmatched junction bases come to 3, with V trimmed by 0 bases and J by 3 bases.

The chain employs TRBV20-1 and TRBJ2-7; 9 junctional bases match TRBD1. This sequence originates from a man aged 25-45 years who received the YFV17D yellow fever vaccine. Source: PBMCs, taken on the day of the yellow fever booster vaccination. This receptor has the CDR3 CSAREGTGFYEQYF. The bases read TGCAGTGCTAGAGAGGGGACAGGGTTCTACGAGCAGTACTTC.